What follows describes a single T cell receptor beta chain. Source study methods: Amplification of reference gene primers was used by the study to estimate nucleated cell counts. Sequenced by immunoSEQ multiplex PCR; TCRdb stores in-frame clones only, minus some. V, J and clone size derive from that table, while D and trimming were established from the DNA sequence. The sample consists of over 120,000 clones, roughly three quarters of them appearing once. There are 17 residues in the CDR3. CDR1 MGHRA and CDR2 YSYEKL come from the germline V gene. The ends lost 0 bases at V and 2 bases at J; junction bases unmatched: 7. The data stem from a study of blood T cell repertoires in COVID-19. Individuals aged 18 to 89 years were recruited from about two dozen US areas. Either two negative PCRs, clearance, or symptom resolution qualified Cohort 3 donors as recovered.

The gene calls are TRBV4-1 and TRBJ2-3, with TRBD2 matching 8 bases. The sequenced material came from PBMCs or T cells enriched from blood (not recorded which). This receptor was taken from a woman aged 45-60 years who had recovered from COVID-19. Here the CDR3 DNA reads TGCGCCAGCAGCCAAGATAAGTCGGGGGGGTACACAGATACGCAGTATTTT. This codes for CASSQDKSGGYTDTQYF.